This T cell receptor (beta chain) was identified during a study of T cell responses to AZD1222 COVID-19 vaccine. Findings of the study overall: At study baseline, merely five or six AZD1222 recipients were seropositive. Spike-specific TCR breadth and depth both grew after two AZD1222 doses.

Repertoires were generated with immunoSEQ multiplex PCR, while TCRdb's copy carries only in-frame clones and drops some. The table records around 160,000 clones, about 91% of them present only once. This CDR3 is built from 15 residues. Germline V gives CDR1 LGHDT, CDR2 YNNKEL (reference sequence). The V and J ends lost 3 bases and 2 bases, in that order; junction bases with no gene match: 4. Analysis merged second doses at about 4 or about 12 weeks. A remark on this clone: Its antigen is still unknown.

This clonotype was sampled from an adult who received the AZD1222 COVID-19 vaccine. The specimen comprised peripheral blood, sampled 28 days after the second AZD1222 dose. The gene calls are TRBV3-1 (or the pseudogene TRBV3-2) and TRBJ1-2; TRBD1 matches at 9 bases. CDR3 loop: CASSQQGQGNYGYTF. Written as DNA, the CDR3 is TGTGCCAGCAGCCAGCAGGGACAGGGCAACTATGGCTACACCTTC.